A single sample gave rise to the 27 T cell receptor beta chains below, sequenced in a study of T cell responses to AZD1222 COVID-19 vaccine. Sequenced by immunoSEQ multiplex PCR; TCRdb stores in-frame clones only, minus some. This sample carries some 64,000 clones, around 84% of them seen once, and the ten largest clones take 6.5% to 8%. Here the sequenced sample was peripheral blood, taken on day 0 of AZD1222 vaccination. The receptors were sampled from an adult in good health.

This clone was recorded only once. The chain uses TRBV5-6 and TRBJ1-1, with 7 bases aligning to TRBD1. The CDR3 spans 15 residues. V dropped 3 bases and J dropped 5; count of bases not matched to a gene: 10. Looked up from germline, CDR1 is SGHDT and CDR2 is YYEEEE. The DNA of the CDR3 is TGTGCCAGCAGCTCGGACGAACAGGGGTATACTGAAGCTTTCTTT. Amino acids: CASSSDEQGYTEAFF. Looking up the rest from reference TRBV5-6 and TRBJ1-1 gives the full variable domain: DAGVTQSPTHLIKTRGQQVTLRCSPKSGHDTVSWYQQALGQGPQFIFQYYEEEERQRGNFPDRFSGHQFPNYSSELNVNALLLGDSALYLCASSSDEQGYTEAFFGQGTRLTVV.

The chain is built from TRBV6-8 and TRBJ2-7; D possibly corresponds to TRBD2 (6 bases). The V end lost 6 bases, the J end lost 2 bases, and 8 bases lay between the germline ends. Germline loops: CDR1 MNHGY, CDR2 SAAAGT. CDR3 size: 12 residues. The DNA for the CDR3 is TGTGCCAGCAGCGGGACTGCCTACGAGCAGTACTTC. Translation gives CASSGTAYEQYF.

The chain joins TRBV5-1 to TRBJ2-3; possibly TRBD2 for D (5 bases). Deletions cut 0 bases from V and 2 bases from J, with 10 bases between. CDR1 and CDR2 from the germline V gene are SGHRS and YFSETQ. There are 15 residues in the CDR3. CDR3 DNA sequence: TGCGCCAGCAGCTTGGTAGCGAGAAACACAGATACGCAGTATTTT. It specifies CASSLVARNTDTQYF.

The chain has TRBV9 and TRBJ1-2; 9 bases align to TRBD1. The CDR3 sequence is 13 residues long. V gave up 3 bases and J gave up 3 bases; unmatched junction bases: 0. Germline lookup yields CDR1 SGDLS and CDR2 YYNGEE. CDR3 amino acids: CASSGDRDYGYTF. CDR3 DNA sequence: TGTGCCAGCAGCGGGGACAGGGACTATGGCTACACCTTC.

This clone appeared a single time. The V call is TRBV6-6, the J call TRBJ2-1, with D possibly TRBD1 on 6 matching bases. V lost 2 bases and J 3 bases, leaving 14 bases between the germline ends. Germline CDR1 and CDR2: MNHNY and SVGAGI (reference sequence). The CDR3 is made up of 16 amino acids. CDR3 sequence reads: CASSYLIRTDYNEQFF. The CDR3 region has the DNA TGTGCCAGCAGTTACCTAATTCGGACAGACTACAATGAGCAGTTCTTC.

This chain links TRBV9 with TRBJ1-2, with 9 bases lining up with TRBD1. Trimming cost V 6 bases and J 8 bases; bases outside gene matches: 8. The CDR3 length is 13 residues. In germline, CDR1 is SGDLS, CDR2 YYNGEE. The CDR3 DNA is TGTGCCAGCACCCGGGACAGGGACCGGGGCTACACCTTC. Protein: CASTRDRDRGYTF.

The chain employs TRBV14 and TRBJ2-3, with TRBD2 matching 10 bases. Germline-derived CDR1 and CDR2 are SGHDN and FVKESK. With 0 bases clipped from V and 6 bases from J, the junction kept 9 bases outside the gene matches. The CDR3 runs 17 residues. CDR3 amino acids: CASSQDWSSGGTDTQYF. The CDR3, as DNA: TGTGCCAGCAGCCAAGATTGGTCTAGCGGGGGTACGGATACGCAGTATTTT.

A single count supports this clone. This sequence joins TRBV4-3 and TRBJ2-3; D gene unclear. This CDR3 has 14 amino acids. Trimming pared 0 bases from V and 1 base from J, leaving 5 bases between. Germline CDR1 is LGHNA and CDR2 is YSLEER. The CDR3 DNA sequence: TGCGCCAGCAGCCAAGATATAGGCACAGATACGCAGTATTTT. It specifies CASSQDIGTDTQYF.

The gene calls are TRBV27 and TRBJ2-7; TRBD2 matches at 7 bases. CDR1 and CDR2 (germline): MNHEY, SMNVEV (reference sequence). After removal of 5 bases from V and 7 bases from J, the junction contained 23 bases not matched to a gene. The CDR3 sequence is 18 residues long. The CDR3 DNA follows: TGTGCCAGCAGTCCCCGGACGGGGGGACTGCCGAACCTACGAGAGCAGTACTTC. Encoded protein: CASSPRTGGLPNLREQYF.

The chain couples TRBV4-2 to TRBJ2-5; D call uncertain. This CDR3 is built from 13 residues. Between the trimmed V and J ends, which lost 1 base and 4 bases, there was a span of 7 bases. CDR1 and CDR2 (germline): LGHNA, YNFKEQ. The CDR3 loop is CASSQGAVETQYF. The CDR3 DNA follows: TGTGCCAGCAGCCAAGGGGCTGTAGAGACCCAGTACTTC.

This chain uses TRBV5-6 with TRBJ2-7; D call uncertain. This CDR3 has 13 amino acids. Between the trimmed V and J ends, which lost 2 bases and 1 base, there was a span of 7 bases. Germline V CDR1 and CDR2: SGHDT, YYEEEE. CDR3 loop: CASSLRESYEQYF. CDR3 sequence (DNA): TGTGCCAGCAGCTTAAGGGAATCCTACGAGCAGTACTTC.

The V gene is TRBV7-9, the J gene TRBJ1-6, with 11 positions matching TRBD1. CDR3 size: 15 residues. The germline gives CDR1 SEHNR, CDR2 FQNEAQ (reference sequence). Trimming at V came to 1 base and at J to 8 bases, leaving 1 base not matched to a gene. The CDR3 sequence is CASSLVGQGDSPLHF. The CDR3 DNA reads as TGTGCCAGCAGCTTAGTGGGACAGGGGGATTCACCCCTCCACTTT.

This chain joins TRBV6-5 and TRBJ1-2, with D possibly matching TRBD1 (5 bases). This CDR3 has 15 amino acids. The V end was cut by 6 bases, the J end by 5 bases, with 19 bases between. The germline V gene has CDR1 MNHEY and CDR2 SVGAGI. The CDR3 protein is CASRPRPGPLYGYTF. CDR3 sequence (DNA): TGTGCCAGCAGACCCAGACCGGGACCACTATATGGCTACACCTTC.

This clone was observed a handful of times. The chain employs TRBV19 and TRBJ1-2; 7 bases agree with TRBD1. The CDR3 runs 16 residues. The V segment lost 6 bases and the J segment 0 bases; nucleotides outside the gene matches: 10. Germline V gene data show CDR1 as LNHDA and CDR2 as SQIVND (reference sequence). CDR3 sequence: CASSLGQDPANYGYTF. CDR3 sequence (DNA): TGTGCCAGTAGCCTTGGACAGGACCCGGCTAACTATGGCTACACCTTC. Complete variable domain (other parts from reference TRBV19 and TRBJ1-2): DGGITQSPKYLFRKEGQNVTLSCEQNLNHDAMYWYRQDPGQGLRLIYYSQIVNDFQKGDIAEGYSVSREKKESFPLTVTSAQKNPTAFYLCASSLGQDPANYGYTFGSGTRLTVV.

The V and J genes are TRBV20-1 and TRBJ2-1, with D perhaps TRBD2 (6 bases). Germline lookup yields CDR1 DFQATT and CDR2 SNEGSKA (reference sequence). The CDR3 totals 14 residues. Trimming removed 3 bases at V and 3 bases at J, with 12 bases between. CDR3 bases: TGCAGTGCTAGTATTACTAGCAACTACAATGAGCAGTTCTTC. Its translation is CSASITSNYNEQFF.

The rearrangement joins TRBV15 to TRBJ1-1; D is possibly TRBD1 (6 bases). The CDR3 consists of 12 residues. V dropped 5 bases and J dropped 6 bases, with 10 bases sitting between them. In germline, CDR1 is LNHNV, CDR2 YYDKDF (reference sequence). CDR3 bases: TGTGCCACCAGCTGGGACACCTCTGAAGCTTTCTTT. Its protein product is CATSWDTSEAFF.

The chain's CDR3 is CASSATGGDEKLFF. CDR3 nucleotides: TGCGCCAGCAGCGCCACAGGGGGGGATGAAAAACTGTTTTTT. V gene TRBV5-1 combines with J gene TRBJ1-4; the match to TRBD1 covers 8 bases. J was trimmed by 6 bases and V by 4 bases; bases with no gene match: 5. Germline CDR1 reads SGHRS; CDR2 reads YFSETQ. The CDR3 is 14 amino acids. Full variable domain (outside the CDR3, taken from reference TRBV5-1 and TRBJ1-4): KAGVTQTPRYLIKTRGQQVTLSCSPISGHRSVSWYQQTPGQGLQFLFEYFSETQRNKGNFPGRFSGRQFSNSRSEMNVSTLELGDSALYLCASSATGGDEKLFFGSGTQLSVL.

Turning to this clone: Distinct nucleotide sequences in the sample also encode this CDR3. This chain links TRBV2 with TRBJ1-6; D ambiguous. CDR3 length: 14 amino acids. Trimming pared 3 bases from V and 5 bases from J, leaving 8 bases between. From germline, CDR1 is SNHLY and CDR2 FYNNEI. The CDR3 coding sequence is TGTGCCAGCAGTGAGGTGGGTGATAATTCACCCCTCCACTTT. Protein: CASSEVGDNSPLHF.

The V gene is TRBV5-8, the J gene TRBJ2-7; D is undetermined. This CDR3 contains 13 residues. V lost 3 bases to trimming and J lost 3 bases, with 10 bases between them. Germline CDR1 and CDR2: SGHTS and YDEGEE. The CDR3, as DNA: TGTGCCAGCAGCTCGGACGGAGACTACGAGCAGTACTTC. This gives the protein CASSSDGDYEQYF.

This chain connects TRBV7-7 to TRBJ1-1; perhaps TRBD1 as D (5 bases). The germline V gene has CDR1 SSHAT and CDR2 FNYEAQ (reference sequence). The V gene lost 5 bases and the J gene lost 0 bases, with 7 bases spanning the gap. This CDR3 has 13 residues. In DNA form, the CDR3 reads TGTGCCAGCAGCGGACACATGAACACTGAAGCTTTCTTT. Translated, it gives CASSGHMNTEAFF.

CDR3 sequence: CASSQVEEGEQFF. DNA of the CDR3: TGTGCCAGCAGCCAAGTTGAAGAGGGTGAGCAGTTCTTC. This chain links TRBV3-1 (or the pseudogene TRBV3-2) with TRBJ2-1, with D possibly being TRBD2 (5 bases). Trimming shortened V by 1 base and J by 9 bases, and 10 bases separated the two germline ends. The CDR3 is made up of 13 amino acids. Germline CDR1 reads LGHDT; CDR2 reads YNNKEL (reference sequence).

V is TRBV4-1 and J is TRBJ2-2; D call uncertain. The CDR3 consists of 16 residues. Trimming took off 1 base at V and 3 bases at J, with 12 bases between the two ends. Germline V lookup: CDR1 MGHRA, CDR2 YSYEKL. Written as DNA, the CDR3 is TGCGCCAGCAGCCAAGGAAGAGACCTATACACCGGGGAGCTGTTTTTT. Protein product: CASSQGRDLYTGELFF.

The rearrangement uses TRBV19 and TRBJ1-1; 9 bases match TRBD1. The germline gives CDR1 LNHDA, CDR2 SQIVND (reference sequence). The junction had 9 bases not matched to a gene; V was cut back by 5 bases and J by 5 bases. This CDR3 spans 15 amino acids. CDR3 DNA sequence: TGTGCCAGTAGTCCAGGACAGGGGTACGGGACTGAAGCTTTCTTT. This translates into CASSPGQGYGTEAFF.

This chain joins TRBV6-5 and TRBJ1-1; a weak D match, TRBD1 (6 bases). CDR1 MNHEY and CDR2 SVGAGI come from the germline V gene. CDR3 size: 11 residues. With 6 bases removed from V and 11 bases from J, the gap between germline ends came to 13 bases. The CDR3 here is CASSSGEGAFF. CDR3 sequence (DNA): TGTGCCAGCAGCTCAGGGGAGGGGGCTTTCTTT.

The chain links TRBV19 to TRBJ1-1; 7 bases agree with TRBD1. CDR1 is LNHDA, CDR2 SQIVND, per germline (reference sequence). After removal of 6 bases from V and 7 bases from J, the junction contained 5 bases not matched to a gene. This CDR3 is 12 amino acids long. CDR3 nucleotide sequence: TGTGCCAGTAGCCCTCAGGGGGGTGAAGCTTTCTTT. This sequence encodes CASSPQGGEAFF.

The rearrangement links TRBV7-9 to TRBJ1-3; possible D gene TRBD1, 5 bases. Trimming cost V 5 bases and J 2 bases, with 13 bases left between them. This CDR3 is built from 15 residues. Germline loops: CDR1 SEHNR, CDR2 FQNEAQ (reference sequence). CDR3 DNA: TGTGCCAGCAGCCCGGGAGGGGCCACTGGAAACACCATATATTTT. Its translation: CASSPGGATGNTIYF.

This sequence joins TRBV5-1 and TRBJ1-6; D gene unclear. Per the germline V gene, CDR1 is SGHRS and CDR2 is YFSETQ. The CDR3 contains 14 residues. The V end was cut by 0 bases, the J end by 9 bases, with 10 bases between. The CDR3 bases are TGCGCCAGCAGCTTGGCCGGGTATGGTTCACCCCTCCACTTT. This gives the protein CASSLAGYGSPLHF. Full variable domain (missing parts from reference TRBV5-1 and TRBJ1-6): KAGVTQTPRYLIKTRGQQVTLSCSPISGHRSVSWYQQTPGQGLQFLFEYFSETQRNKGNFPGRFSGRQFSNSRSEMNVSTLELGDSALYLCASSLAGYGSPLHFGNGTRLTVT.